These T cell receptor beta chains were read from a single sample in a study of blood T cell repertoires in COVID-19. Sequenced by immunoSEQ multiplex PCR; TCRdb stores in-frame clones only, minus some. The sample includes around 300,000 clones, around 87% of them seen just once. Sequenced material: peripheral blood. Receptors were obtained from a man between 18 and 35 years old with active or convalescent COVID-19. Both conserved end residues are part of each CDR3. The order of the fields is clone size, D gene, J gene, V gene, CDR3 protein, CDR3 DNA. D genes are given only for firm matches. Where a row states a size, it is once, few, many or the class of an expanded clone; other rows omit it.

once	NA	TRBJ1-5	TRBV6-5	CASSLSGEFPQHF	TGTGCCAGCAGTTTGTCGGGGGAATTCCCCCAGCATTTT
NA	NA	TRBJ1-3	TRBV21-1	CASSKAGGRSGNTIYF	TGTGCCAGCAGCAAAGCGGGGGGGCGCTCTGGAAACACCATATATTTT
NA	NA	TRBJ2-1	TRBV4-1	CASSQDRRTGNEQFF	TGCGCCAGCAGCCAAGATCGGAGGACTGGGAATGAGCAGTTCTTC
NA	NA	TRBJ1-5	TRBV28	CASSPHGIWGTGAF	NA
NA	NA	TRBJ1-2	TRBV27	CASSSGRGRDGYTF	TGTGCCAGCAGTTCCGGGCGGGGGCGCGATGGCTACACCTTC
NA	TRBD1	TRBJ2-1	TRBV28	CATSRRDRVGNEQFF	TGTGCCACCTCACGCAGGGACAGGGTTGGGAATGAGCAGTTCTTC
NA	TRBD1	TRBJ1-2	TRBV12-5	CASGPGQLLYGYTF	TGTGCTAGTGGGCCGGGACAGCTTTTATATGGCTACACCTTC
NA	NA	TRBJ2-3	TRBV6-1	CASSELKWRSTDTQYF	TGTGCCAGCAGTGAATTGAAATGGCGGAGCACAGATACGCAGTATTTT
NA	TRBD1	TRBJ1-2	TRBV6-2/TRBV6-3	CASSYPQGAIYGYTF	TGTGCCAGCAGTTACCCGCAGGGGGCAATCTATGGCTACACCTTC
NA	TRBD1	TRBJ1-6	TRBV7-6	CASSRQGRGGSPLHF	TGTGCCAGCAGCCGACAGGGGAGAGGGGGTTCACCCCTCCACTTT
NA	NA	TRBJ1-5	TRBV6-5	CASSSLNQPQHF	TGTGCCAGCAGTTCCTTAAATCAGCCCCAGCATTTT
NA	NA	TRBJ2-1	TRBV6-5	CASSPDQLARQFF	TGTGCCAGCAGTCCCGATCAACTAGCCAGGCAGTTCTTC
NA	NA	TRBJ2-1	TRBV7-8	CASSLRSSVELNEQFF	TGTGCCAGCAGCTTACGTAGTTCCGTTGAACTCAATGAGCAGTTCTTC
NA	NA	TRBJ2-3	TRBV5-4	CASSLAAGIGTDTQYF	TGTGCCAGCAGCTTGGCCGCGGGGATCGGCACAGATACGCAGTATTTT
few	NA	TRBJ1-5	TRBV6-2/TRBV6-3	CASSYSKGWTAQPQHF	TGTGCCAGCAGTTACTCGAAGGGGTGGACGGCTCAGCCCCAGCATTTT
NA	NA	TRBJ2-1	TRBV6-1	CASSVGGSPVSYNEQFF	TGTGCCAGCAGTGTGGGGGGTTCCCCCGTCTCCTACAATGAGCAGTTCTTC
NA	TRBD1	TRBJ2-1	TRBV19	CASSTWTGGSEQFF	TGTGCCAGTAGTACTTGGACAGGGGGCAGTGAGCAGTTCTTC
NA	TRBD2	TRBJ2-7	TRBV9	CASSVGGTSGGVLSEQYF	TGTGCCAGCAGCGTAGGCGGGACTAGCGGGGGGGTCCTCTCCGAGCAGTACTTC
NA	TRBD1	TRBJ2-3	TRBV18	CASSPGRGGTHSTDTQYF	TGTGCCAGCTCACCGGGGAGAGGGGGCACCCATAGCACAGATACGCAGTATTTT
NA	TRBD1	TRBJ2-3	TRBV2	CASGQGPFTDTQYF	TGTGCCAGTGGACAGGGGCCATTCACAGATACGCAGTATTTT
NA	TRBD2	TRBJ2-5	TRBV6-2/TRBV6-3	CASSSPGLAYETQYF	TGTGCCAGCAGTAGCCCGGGACTAGCATACGAGACCCAGTACTTC
NA	TRBD2	TRBJ2-4	TRBV2	CASGGENIQYF	TGTGCCAGCGGGGGGGAAAACATTCAGTACTTC
NA	NA	TRBJ2-2	TRBV6-2/TRBV6-3	CASSYSLGETGELFF	TGTGCCAGCAGTTACTCTCTCGGGGAAACCGGGGAGCTGTTTTTT
NA	NA	TRBJ2-5	TRBV15	CATSRDPGPPETQYF	TGTGCCACCAGCAGAGATCCAGGCCCGCCTGAGACCCAGTACTTC
few	NA	TRBJ2-1	TRBV13	CASSTTDGYNEQFF	TGTGCCAGCAGCACCACAGACGGTTACAATGAGCAGTTCTTC
NA	TRBD1	TRBJ1-5	TRBV10-2	CASSLDRGSNQPQHF	TGCGCCAGCAGTCTGGACAGGGGTAGCAATCAGCCCCAGCATTTT
few	TRBD2	TRBJ2-2	TRBV9	CASSDPSSGTSGGELFF	TGTGCCAGCAGCGACCCCTCATCGGGGACTAGCGGTGGGGAGCTGTTTTTT
few	TRBD1	TRBJ2-5	TRBV5-1	CASSLGQGIQETQYF	TGCGCCAGCAGCTTGGGACAGGGCATTCAAGAGACCCAGTACTTC
once	NA	TRBJ1-6	TRBV20-1	CSAAGVTPLHF	TGCAGTGCTGCGGGAGTCACGCCCCTCCACTTT
NA	NA	TRBJ2-3	TRBV9	CASSQFYTGTDTQYF	TGTGCCAGCAGCCAATTTTACACCGGCACAGATACGCAGTATTTT
NA	TRBD2	TRBJ2-7	TRBV7-8	CASSLGDFQRGTYEQYF	TGTGCCAGCAGCTTAGGCGATTTTCAGCGGGGCACCTACGAGCAGTACTTC
NA	NA	TRBJ1-5	TRBV19	CASSPEGQLNQPQHF	TGTGCCAGTAGTCCCGAAGGACAGCTCAATCAGCCCCAGCATTTT
NA	TRBD1	TRBJ2-7	TRBV6-2/TRBV6-3	CASSWDPGQGSYEQYF	TGTGCCAGCAGTTGGGATCCGGGACAGGGGAGTTACGAGCAGTACTTC
once	NA	TRBJ1-1	TRBV4-1	CASSQFSVNTEAFF	TGCGCCAGCAGCCAGTTCAGCGTGAACACTGAAGCTTTCTTT
NA	TRBD1	TRBJ2-5	TRBV5-8	CATTGQGRETQYF	TGTGCCACTACAGGACAGGGGCGAGAGACCCAGTACTTC
NA	TRBD1	TRBJ1-6	TRBV6-2/TRBV6-3	CASSPGQVSPLHF	TGTGCCAGCAGCCCGGGACAGGTGTCACCCCTCCACTTT
NA	NA	TRBJ1-2	TRBV6-5	CASSYSYGDERYTF	TGTGCCAGCAGTTACTCCTACGGGGATGAGCGCTACACCTTC
few	NA	TRBJ2-7	TRBV25-1	CASRDRYEQYF	TGTGCCAGCAGAGATCGGTACGAGCAGTACTTC
NA	NA	TRBJ1-1	TRBV5-4	CASSLYGGTTEAFF	TGTGCCAGCAGCTTGTATGGGGGGACGACTGAAGCTTTCTTT
NA	TRBD1	TRBJ1-2	TRBV9	CASSVVTGGEGYTF	TGTGCCAGCAGCGTAGTTACAGGGGGCGAAGGCTACACCTTC